This entry lists 4 T cell receptor beta chains sequenced from one sample in a study of molecular identifiers for immune sequencing clone quantification. TCRdb re-analysed the PCR reads in MiXCR, keeping a single row per CDR3 protein. The table lists approximately 630,000 distinct CDR3 sequences, about 25% of them singletons. Source material: naive CD8+ T cells from blood, with Jurkat cell RNA spiked in. Stated subset: FACS-sorted CD8+CD4-CCR7+CD45RA+ naive T cells. These receptors were obtained from a human donor in good health. Some libraries in this study had Jurkat cell RNA spiked in.

Many counts were recorded for this clonotype. DNA for the CDR3: TGTGCCAGCAGTTACTCTTTGTGGGCCGAAGCTTTCTTT. It codes for CASSYSLWAEAFF. The chain couples TRBV6-2 or TRBV6-3 to TRBJ1-1; D is ambiguous. Germline CDR1 is MNHEY and CDR2 is SVGEGT. CDR3 length equals 13 residues. Trimming took 0 bases from V and 8 from J, leaving 10 bases between them.

Details on this clonotype: A junction boundary mismatches the germline segment, possibly from a read error. The V call is TRBV3-1, the J call TRBJ1-6; no firm D call. The CDR3 runs to 14 residues. Germline CDR1 is LGHDT and CDR2 is YNNKEL (reference sequence). The CDR3 sequence is CARSQVAVWSPLHF. For the CDR3, the DNA is TGTGCCCGCAGCCAAGTCGCGGTTTGGTCACCCCTCCACTTT.

This clonotype was counted at least ten times. The gene calls are TRBV12-3 or TRBV12-4 and TRBJ1-2; D is possibly TRBD1 (5 bases). Trimming pared 3 bases from V and 4 bases from J, leaving 9 bases between. The CDR3 covers 13 residues. The CDR3 bases are TGTGCCAGCAGTTTCAGGGCAATCTATGGCTACACCTTC. Translation gives CASSFRAIYGYTF.

With respect to this clonotype: One end of the junction fails to match germline, which may point to a read error. This chain links TRBV4-1 with TRBJ1-5; 7 positions match TRBD1. This CDR3 contains 14 residues. Germline lookup yields CDR1 MGHRA and CDR2 YSYEKL. The CDR3 sequence: CASSQDRTNQPRHF. The CDR3 nucleotides read TGCGCCAGCAGCCAGGACAGGACAAATCAGCCCCGGCATTTT.